This is a list of T cell receptor beta chains from one sample in a study of identical twins. TCRdb itself ran the 5' RACE reads through MiXCR, one entry per CDR3 protein. This sample has around 450,000 distinct CDR3 sequences, with 13% to 15% found just once. These same records also appear under a second study, on yellow fever vaccine responses in identical twins.

Material for sequencing was CD4+ T cells sorted from blood. The receptors were gathered from a young woman in good health. Each CDR3 is given with its conserved first and last residue. Fields, in order: J gene, V gene, clone size, D gene, CDR3 DNA, CDR3 protein. The D gene is left open where the match is weak. Size values are once, few and many counts, or a class for expanded clones, and some rows have none.

j_call: TRBJ2-7
v_call: TRBV9
clone_size: many
d_call: NA
cdr3_nt: TGTGCCAGCAGCGTAGTGTTAGGAGGCGAGCAGTACTTC
cdr3_aa: CASSVVLGGEQYF

j_call: TRBJ2-1
v_call: TRBV7-3
clone_size: NA
d_call: TRBD1
cdr3_nt: TGTGCCAGCAGCACGGACAGGAACAATGAGCAGTTCTTC
cdr3_aa: CASSTDRNNEQFF

j_call: TRBJ2-1
v_call: TRBV30
clone_size: NA
d_call: NA
cdr3_nt: TGTGCCTATCAACACAATGAGCAGTTCTTC
cdr3_aa: CAYQHNEQFF

j_call: TRBJ2-3
v_call: TRBV12-3/TRBV12-4
clone_size: many
d_call: TRBD2
cdr3_nt: TGTGCCAGCAGTTTAGATCTAGCGGGGGGGCGGAATACGCAGTATTTT
cdr3_aa: CASSLDLAGGRNTQYF

j_call: TRBJ2-7
v_call: TRBV19
clone_size: few
d_call: TRBD1
cdr3_nt: TGTGCCAGTAGTATAGATTACCCCAGGGACAGGATTGTCTACGAGCAGTACTTC
cdr3_aa: CASSIDYPRDRIVYEQYF

j_call: TRBJ2-7
v_call: TRBV7-2
clone_size: NA
d_call: TRBD1
cdr3_nt: TGTGCCAGCAGCTTAAGGACAGGGGAGAGAATTTCCTACGAGCAGTACTTC
cdr3_aa: CASSLRTGERISYEQYF

j_call: TRBJ2-7
v_call: TRBV11-3
clone_size: NA
d_call: TRBD1
cdr3_nt: TGTGCCAGCAGCATCCGGGACAGACCCTACGAGCAGTACTTC
cdr3_aa: CASSIRDRPYEQYF

j_call: TRBJ2-7
v_call: TRBV27
clone_size: few
d_call: TRBD2
cdr3_nt: TGTGCCAGCAGTCCCCTAGCGGGCCTACCATCCTACGAGCAGTACTTC
cdr3_aa: CASSPLAGLPSYEQYF

j_call: TRBJ2-2
v_call: TRBV5-5
clone_size: few
d_call: TRBD2
cdr3_nt: TGTGCCAGCAACCTACTAGCGGGAGAGAACACCGGGGAGCTGTTTTTT
cdr3_aa: CASNLLAGENTGELFF

j_call: TRBJ2-1
v_call: TRBV6-4
clone_size: NA
d_call: TRBD2
cdr3_nt: TGTGCCGGGGCGACTAGCGGGAGGAGGAAAGGCCTAAATGAGCAGTTCTTC
cdr3_aa: CAGATSGRRKGLNEQFF

j_call: TRBJ1-1
v_call: TRBV10-3
clone_size: many
d_call: NA
cdr3_nt: TGTGCCATCTGGGAGTCGCGCGACAGGCGGAAAGCTTTCTTT
cdr3_aa: CAIWESRDRRKAFF

j_call: TRBJ2-7
v_call: TRBV27
clone_size: NA
d_call: TRBD2
cdr3_nt: TGTGCCTCTTCTTATAGCGGGAGCCGTAACGAGCAGTACTTC
cdr3_aa: CASSYSGSRNEQYF

j_call: TRBJ2-1
v_call: TRBV4-2
clone_size: NA
d_call: NA
cdr3_nt: TGTGCCAGCAGCCAAGCCCAGCGGGTGGGACCGACCAATGAGCAGTTCTTC
cdr3_aa: CASSQAQRVGPTNEQFF

j_call: TRBJ2-1
v_call: TRBV27
clone_size: NA
d_call: TRBD1
cdr3_nt: TGTGCCAGCAGTAGACGGGGACAGGGGCGCGGCAATGAGCAGTTCTTC
cdr3_aa: CASSRRGQGRGNEQFF

j_call: TRBJ2-5
v_call: TRBV18
clone_size: few
d_call: TRBD2
cdr3_nt: TGTGCCAGCTCACCACCGGGACTAGCGGGAGGGATTGAGACCCAGTACTTC
cdr3_aa: CASSPPGLAGGIETQYF

j_call: TRBJ2-5
v_call: TRBV20-1
clone_size: many
d_call: NA
cdr3_nt: TGCAGTGCTAGGAAAGGGGGGCCTCAAGAGACCCAGTACTTC
cdr3_aa: CSARKGGPQETQYF

j_call: TRBJ2-3
v_call: TRBV5-1
clone_size: many
d_call: TRBD2
cdr3_nt: TGCGCCAGCAGCCCGGGGACTAGCGGTCCTAGGGATACGCAGTATTTT
cdr3_aa: CASSPGTSGPRDTQYF

j_call: TRBJ2-7
v_call: TRBV10-3
clone_size: many
d_call: NA
cdr3_nt: TGTGCCATCAGTGGGACGGCCTCCTACGAGCAGTACTTC
cdr3_aa: CAISGTASYEQYF

j_call: TRBJ2-2
v_call: TRBV7-3
clone_size: few
d_call: NA
cdr3_nt: TGTGCCAGCAGCCGCCGGGCGGGGTTCACCGGGGAGCTGTTTTTT
cdr3_aa: CASSRRAGFTGELFF

j_call: TRBJ2-5
v_call: TRBV4-2
clone_size: NA
d_call: NA
cdr3_nt: TGTGCCAGCAGCCAAGTCGGGCGAGGGCCCAGCGACCAAGAGACCCAGTACTTC
cdr3_aa: CASSQVGRGPSDQETQYF